This TCR beta chain was recovered during a study of blood T cell repertoires in COVID-19. V was clipped by 7 bases and J by 7 bases; unmatched bases: 6. The CDR3 length is 13 residues. While infection was still active, Seattle patients were enrolled and then followed longitudinally. Per the original methods: Estimation of nucleated cell counts was performed using reference gene primer amplification. Sequenced by immunoSEQ multiplex PCR; TCRdb stores in-frame clones only, minus some. For V, J and clone size, that table is used; D and trimming come from the DNA. This table holds 350,000 or so clones, 89% found once.

Material for sequencing was peripheral blood. V gene TRBV12-3 or TRBV12-4 combines with J gene TRBJ2-1; 8 bases are shared with TRBD2. This clonotype originated in a woman in her sixties with COVID-19, enrolled during active disease. CDR3 DNA sequence: TGTGCCAGCACCTTAGGACTAGCTAATGAGCAGTTCTTC. Translating gives CASTLGLANEQFF.